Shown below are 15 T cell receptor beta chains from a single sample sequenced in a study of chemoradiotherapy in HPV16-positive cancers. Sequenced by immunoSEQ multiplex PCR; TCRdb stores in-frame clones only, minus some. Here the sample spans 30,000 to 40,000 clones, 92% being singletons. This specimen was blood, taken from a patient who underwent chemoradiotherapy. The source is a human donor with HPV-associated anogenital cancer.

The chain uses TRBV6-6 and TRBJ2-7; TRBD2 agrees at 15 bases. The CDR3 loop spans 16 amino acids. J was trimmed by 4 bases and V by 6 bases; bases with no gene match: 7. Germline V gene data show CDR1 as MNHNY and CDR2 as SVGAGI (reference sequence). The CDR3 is CASRSAGLAGGYEQYF. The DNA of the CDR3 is TGTGCCAGCAGAAGCGCGGGACTAGCGGGGGGATACGAGCAGTACTTC.

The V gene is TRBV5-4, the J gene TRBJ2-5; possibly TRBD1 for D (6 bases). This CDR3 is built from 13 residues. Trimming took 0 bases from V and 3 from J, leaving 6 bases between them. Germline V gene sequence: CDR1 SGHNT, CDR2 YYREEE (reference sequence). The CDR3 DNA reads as TGTGCCAGCAGCTTGGGGACAGAAGAGACCCAGTACTTC. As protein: CASSLGTEETQYF.

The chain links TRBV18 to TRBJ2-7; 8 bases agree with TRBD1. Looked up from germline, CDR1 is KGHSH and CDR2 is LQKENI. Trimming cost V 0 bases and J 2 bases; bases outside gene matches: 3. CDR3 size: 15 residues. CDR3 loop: CASSPPDRAAYEQYF. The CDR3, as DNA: TGTGCCAGCTCACCACCGGACAGGGCAGCCTACGAGCAGTACTTC.

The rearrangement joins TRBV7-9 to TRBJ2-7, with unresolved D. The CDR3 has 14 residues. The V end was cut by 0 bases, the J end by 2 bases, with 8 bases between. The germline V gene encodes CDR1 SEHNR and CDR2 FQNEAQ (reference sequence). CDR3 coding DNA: TGTGCCAGCAGCTTAGCGTCGGAAACCTACGAGCAGTACTTC. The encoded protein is CASSLASETYEQYF. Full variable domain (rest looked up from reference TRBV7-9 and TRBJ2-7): DTGVSQNPRHKITKRGQNVTFRCDPISEHNRLYWYRQTLGQGPEFLTYFQNEAQLEKSRLLSDRFSAERPKGSFSTLEIQRTEQGDSAMYLCASSLASETYEQYFGPGTRLTVT.

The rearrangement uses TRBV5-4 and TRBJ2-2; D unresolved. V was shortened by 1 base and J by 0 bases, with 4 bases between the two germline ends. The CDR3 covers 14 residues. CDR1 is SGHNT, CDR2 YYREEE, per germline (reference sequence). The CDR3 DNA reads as TGTGCCAGCAGCTTGTTTTCGAACACCGGGGAGCTGTTTTTT. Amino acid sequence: CASSLFSNTGELFF. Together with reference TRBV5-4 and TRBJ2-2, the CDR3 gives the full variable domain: ETGVTQSPTHLIKTRGQQVTLRCSSQSGHNTVSWYQQALGQGPQFIFQYYREEENGRGNFPPRFSGLQFPNYSSELNVNALELDDSALYLCASSLFSNTGELFFGEGSRLTVL.

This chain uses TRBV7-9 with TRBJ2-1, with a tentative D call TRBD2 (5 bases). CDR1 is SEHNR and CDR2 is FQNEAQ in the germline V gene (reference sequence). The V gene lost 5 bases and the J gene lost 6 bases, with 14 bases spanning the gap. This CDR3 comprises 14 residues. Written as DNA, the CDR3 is TGTGCCAGCAGCCCCGAGGCTGGAGGCAATGAGCAGTTCTTC. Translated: CASSPEAGGNEQFF.

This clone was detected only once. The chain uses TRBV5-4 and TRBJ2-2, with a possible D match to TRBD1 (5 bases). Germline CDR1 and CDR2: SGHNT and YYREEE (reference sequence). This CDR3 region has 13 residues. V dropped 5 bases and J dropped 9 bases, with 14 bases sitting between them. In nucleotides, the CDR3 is TGTGCCAGCAGTCCTAAACCAGGGTGGGAGCTGTTTTTT. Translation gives CASSPKPGWELFF.

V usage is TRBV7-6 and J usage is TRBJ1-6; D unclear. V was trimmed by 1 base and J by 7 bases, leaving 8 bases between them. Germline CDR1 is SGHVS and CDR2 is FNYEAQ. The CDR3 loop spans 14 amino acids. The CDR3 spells CASSLDGRNSPLHF. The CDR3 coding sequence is TGTGCCAGCAGCTTAGACGGGAGGAATTCACCCCTCCACTTT. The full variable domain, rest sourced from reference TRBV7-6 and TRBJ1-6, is GAGVSQSPRYKVTKRGQDVALRCDPISGHVSLYWYRQALGQGPEFLTYFNYEAQQDKSGLPNDRFSAERPEGSISTLTIQRTEQRDSAMYRCASSLDGRNSPLHFGNGTRLTVT.

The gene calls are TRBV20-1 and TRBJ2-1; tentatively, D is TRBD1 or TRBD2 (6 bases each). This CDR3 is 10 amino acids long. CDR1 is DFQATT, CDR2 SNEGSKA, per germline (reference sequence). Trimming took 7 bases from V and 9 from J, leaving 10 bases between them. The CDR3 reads CSGGAGEQFF. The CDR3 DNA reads TGCAGTGGGGGGGCCGGTGAGCAGTTCTTC.

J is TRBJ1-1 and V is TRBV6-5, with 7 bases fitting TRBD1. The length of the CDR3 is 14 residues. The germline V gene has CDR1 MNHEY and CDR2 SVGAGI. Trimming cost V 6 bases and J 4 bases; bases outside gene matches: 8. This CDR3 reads CASSQTGWGTEAFF. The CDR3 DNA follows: TGTGCCAGCAGCCAGACAGGGTGGGGCACTGAAGCTTTCTTT.

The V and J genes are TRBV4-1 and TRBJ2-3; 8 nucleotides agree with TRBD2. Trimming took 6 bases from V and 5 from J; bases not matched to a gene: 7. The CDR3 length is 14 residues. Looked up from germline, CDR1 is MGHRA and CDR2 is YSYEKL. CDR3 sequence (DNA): TGCGCCAGCAGGGGTAGCGGGGAGGGAGATACGCAGTATTTT. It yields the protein CASRGSGEGDTQYF.

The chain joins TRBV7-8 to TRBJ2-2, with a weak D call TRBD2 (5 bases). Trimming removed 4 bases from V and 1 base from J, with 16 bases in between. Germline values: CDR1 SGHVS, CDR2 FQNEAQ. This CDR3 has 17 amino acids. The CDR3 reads CASSSRRSGVNTGELFF. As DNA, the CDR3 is TGTGCCAGCAGCTCGAGGAGAAGCGGCGTGAACACCGGGGAGCTGTTTTTT.

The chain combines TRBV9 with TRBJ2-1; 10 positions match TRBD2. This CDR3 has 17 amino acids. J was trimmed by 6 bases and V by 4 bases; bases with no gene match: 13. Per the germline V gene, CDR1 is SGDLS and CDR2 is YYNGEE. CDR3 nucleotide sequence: TGTGCCAGCAGCAACGTGGGTGGTGTAGCGGGGGGCAATGAGCAGTTCTTC. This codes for CASSNVGGVAGGNEQFF.

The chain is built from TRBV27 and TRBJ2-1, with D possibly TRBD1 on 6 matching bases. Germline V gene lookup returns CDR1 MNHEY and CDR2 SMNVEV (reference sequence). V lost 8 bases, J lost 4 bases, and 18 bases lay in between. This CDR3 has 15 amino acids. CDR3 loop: CASGSPGAAYNEQFF. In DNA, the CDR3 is TGTGCCAGCGGATCGCCAGGGGCCGCGTACAATGAGCAGTTCTTC.

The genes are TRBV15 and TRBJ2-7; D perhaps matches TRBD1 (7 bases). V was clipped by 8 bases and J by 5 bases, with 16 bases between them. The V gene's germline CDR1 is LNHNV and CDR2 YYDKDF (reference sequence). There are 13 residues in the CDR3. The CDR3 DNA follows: TGTGCCACCTCCCAGGGGGAGGTCCACGAGCAGTACTTC. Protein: CATSQGEVHEQYF. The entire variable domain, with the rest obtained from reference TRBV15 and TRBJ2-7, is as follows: DAMVIQNPRYQVTQFGKPVTLSCSQTLNHNVMYWYQQKSSQAPKLLFHYYDKDFNNEADTPDNFQSRRPNTSFCFLDIRSPGLGDTAMYLCATSQGEVHEQYFGPGTRLTVT.